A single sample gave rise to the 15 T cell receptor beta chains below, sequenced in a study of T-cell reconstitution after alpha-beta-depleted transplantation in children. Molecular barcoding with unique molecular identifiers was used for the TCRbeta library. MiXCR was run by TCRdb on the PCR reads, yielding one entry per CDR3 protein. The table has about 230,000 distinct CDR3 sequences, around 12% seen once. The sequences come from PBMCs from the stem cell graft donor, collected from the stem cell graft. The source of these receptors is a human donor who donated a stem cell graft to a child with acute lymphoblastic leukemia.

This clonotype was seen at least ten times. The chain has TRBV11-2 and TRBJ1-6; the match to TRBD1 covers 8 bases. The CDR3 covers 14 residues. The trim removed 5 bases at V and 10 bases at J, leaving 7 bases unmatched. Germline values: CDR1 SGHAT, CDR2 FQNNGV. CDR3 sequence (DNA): TGTGCCAGCAGCCGGACAGGGAGGGAATCACCCCTCCACTTT. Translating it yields CASSRTGRESPLHF.

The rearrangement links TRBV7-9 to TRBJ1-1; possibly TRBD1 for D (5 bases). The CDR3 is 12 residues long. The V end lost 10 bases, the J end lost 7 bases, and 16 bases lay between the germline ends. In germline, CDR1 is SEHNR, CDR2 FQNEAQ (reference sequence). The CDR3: CAIGPSQGEAFF. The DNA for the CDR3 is TGTGCCATCGGACCGTCGCAGGGTGAAGCTTTCTTT.

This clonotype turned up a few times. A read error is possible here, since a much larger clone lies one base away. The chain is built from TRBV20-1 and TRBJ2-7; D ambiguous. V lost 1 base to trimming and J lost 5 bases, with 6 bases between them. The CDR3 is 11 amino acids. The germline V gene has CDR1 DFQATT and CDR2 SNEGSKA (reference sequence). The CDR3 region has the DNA TGCAGTGCTAGAGTGGGGAACGAGCAGTACTTC. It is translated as CSARVGNEQYF.

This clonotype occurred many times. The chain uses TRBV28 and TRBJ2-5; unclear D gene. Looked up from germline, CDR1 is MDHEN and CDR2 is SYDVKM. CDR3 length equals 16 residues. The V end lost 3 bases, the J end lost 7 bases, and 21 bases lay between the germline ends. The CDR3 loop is CASSFSSRGGPGTQYF. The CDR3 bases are TGTGCCAGCAGTTTTTCATCGAGAGGCGGACCAGGGACCCAGTACTTC.

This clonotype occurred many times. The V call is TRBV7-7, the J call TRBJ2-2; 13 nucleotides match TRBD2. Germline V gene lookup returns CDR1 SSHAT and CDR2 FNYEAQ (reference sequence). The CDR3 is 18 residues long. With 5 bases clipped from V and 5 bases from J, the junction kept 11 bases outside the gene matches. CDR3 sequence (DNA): TGTGCCAGCAGCCCCGGACTAGCGGGGGACAAATTGACCGGGGAGCTGTTTTTT. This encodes CASSPGLAGDKLTGELFF.

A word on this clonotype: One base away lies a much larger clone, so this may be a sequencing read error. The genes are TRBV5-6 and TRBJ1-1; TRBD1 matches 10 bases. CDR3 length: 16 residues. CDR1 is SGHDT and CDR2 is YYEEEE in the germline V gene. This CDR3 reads CAGSYDRGRGLTEAFF. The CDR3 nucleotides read TGTGCCGGCAGCTACGACAGGGGGCGAGGACTCACTGAAGCTTTCTTT.

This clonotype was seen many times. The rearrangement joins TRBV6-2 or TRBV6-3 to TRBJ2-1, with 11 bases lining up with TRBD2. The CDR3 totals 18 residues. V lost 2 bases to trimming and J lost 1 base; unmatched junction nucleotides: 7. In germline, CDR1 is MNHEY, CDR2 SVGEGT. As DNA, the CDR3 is TGTGCCAGCAGTTACACTAGCGGGAGAGGAGTGTCCTACAATGAGCAGTTCTTC. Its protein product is CASSYTSGRGVSYNEQFF.

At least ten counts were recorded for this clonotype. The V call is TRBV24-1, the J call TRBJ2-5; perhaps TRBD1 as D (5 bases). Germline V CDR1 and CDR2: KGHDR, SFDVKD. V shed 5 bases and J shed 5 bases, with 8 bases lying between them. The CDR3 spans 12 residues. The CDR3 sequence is CATSGKGETQYF. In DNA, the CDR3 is TGTGCCACCAGTGGAAAGGGGGAGACCCAGTACTTC.

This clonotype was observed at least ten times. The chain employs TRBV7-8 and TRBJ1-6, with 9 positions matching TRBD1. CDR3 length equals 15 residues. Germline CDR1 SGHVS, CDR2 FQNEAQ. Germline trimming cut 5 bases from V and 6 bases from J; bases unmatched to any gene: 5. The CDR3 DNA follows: TGTGCCAGCAGCCTGACGACAGGGGGTAATTCACCCCTCCACTTT. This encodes CASSLTTGGNSPLHF.

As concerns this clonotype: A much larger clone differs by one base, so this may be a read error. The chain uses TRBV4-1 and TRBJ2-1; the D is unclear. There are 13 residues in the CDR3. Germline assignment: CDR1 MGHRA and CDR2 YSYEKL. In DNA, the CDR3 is TGCGCCAGCAGCCAAGAAAATCTTATTGAGCACTTCTTC. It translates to CASSQENLIEHFF.

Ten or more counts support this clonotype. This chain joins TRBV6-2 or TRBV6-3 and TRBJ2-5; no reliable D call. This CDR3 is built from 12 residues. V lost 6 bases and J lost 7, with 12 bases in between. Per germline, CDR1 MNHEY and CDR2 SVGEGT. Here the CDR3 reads CASRREQSTQYF. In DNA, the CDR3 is TGTGCCAGCAGACGTGAGCAATCGACCCAGTACTTC.

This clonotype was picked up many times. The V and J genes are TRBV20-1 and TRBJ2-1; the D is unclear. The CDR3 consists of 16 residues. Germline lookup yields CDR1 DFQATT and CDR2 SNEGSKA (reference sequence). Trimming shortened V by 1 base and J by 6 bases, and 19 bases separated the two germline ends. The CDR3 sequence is CSARAVGSPWANEQFF. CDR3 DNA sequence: TGCAGTGCTAGAGCGGTAGGGTCTCCGTGGGCCAATGAGCAGTTCTTC.

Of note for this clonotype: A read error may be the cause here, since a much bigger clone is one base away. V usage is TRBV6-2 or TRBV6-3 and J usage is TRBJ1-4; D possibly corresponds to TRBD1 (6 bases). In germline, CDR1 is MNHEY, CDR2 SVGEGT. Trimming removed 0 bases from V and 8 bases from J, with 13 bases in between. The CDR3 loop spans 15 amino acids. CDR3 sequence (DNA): TGTGCCAGCAGTTACTCGACAGGAGGGAGAGAAAAACTGTTTTTT. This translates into CASSYSTGGREKLFF.

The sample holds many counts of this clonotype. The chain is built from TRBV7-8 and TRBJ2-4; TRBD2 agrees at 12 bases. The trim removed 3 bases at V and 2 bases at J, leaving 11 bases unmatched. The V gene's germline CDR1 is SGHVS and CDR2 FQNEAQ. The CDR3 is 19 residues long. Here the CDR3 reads CASSLRTSGRIATKNIQYF. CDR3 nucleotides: TGTGCCAGCAGCTTGCGTACTAGCGGGAGGATCGCGACCAAAAACATTCAGTACTTC.

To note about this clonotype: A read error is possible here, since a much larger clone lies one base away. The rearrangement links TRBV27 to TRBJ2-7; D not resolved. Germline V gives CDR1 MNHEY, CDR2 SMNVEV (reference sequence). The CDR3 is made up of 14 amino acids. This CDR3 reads CASSFSVTMYEHYF. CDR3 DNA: TGTGCCAGCAGTTTTTCAGTTACGATGTACGAGCATTACTTC.